This T cell receptor (beta chain) emerged from a study of T cells in Graves' hyperthyroidism and ophthalmopathy. Only a few counts were recorded for this clonotype. Germline-derived CDR1 and CDR2 are SGHRS and YFSETQ. V lost 2 bases and J lost 4; bases outside the gene matches: 5. This CDR3 spans 16 amino acids. Regions amplified from RNA transcripts were the TCR beta CDR3 regions. First-round RT-PCR with HTBI primers amplified the TCR CDR3 region. TCRdb analysed the multiplex PCR reads with MiXCR anew, one entry per CDR3 protein. The sample lists about 840,000 distinct CDR3 sequences; 38% were seen once.

V usage is TRBV5-1 and J usage is TRBJ2-5; the match to TRBD2 covers 13 bases. The specimen sequenced was blood. This TCR was sampled from a man aged 18-30 years with Graves' hyperthyroidism. The CDR3 DNA is TGCGCCAGCAGCTTTCTGCGGACTAGCGGGAGAGAGACCCAGTACTTC. Its translation is CASSFLRTSGRETQYF.